What follows describes a single TCR beta chain. One junction end disagrees with the germline gene, perhaps due to a read error. It was with a sample-barcoded 5' primer and a J-beta primer mix that a second PCR of roughly 7 to 12 cycles was run. Tags on each cDNA molecule came from a template-switch adaptor with 12 random nucleotides. TCRdb reanalysed the 5' RACE reads using MiXCR and keeps one entry per CDR3 protein. The table lists approximately 800,000 distinct CDR3 sequences, more than 45% of them singletons. The data are from a study of blood T cells in healthy people across ages. Donation came from healthy Caucasian individuals in Russia who were aged about 6 to 100. The V gene's germline CDR1 is MNHEY and CDR2 SVGEGT. This CDR3 region has 14 residues.

The sequenced sample consisted of blood. The rearrangement uses TRBV6-2 or TRBV6-3 and TRBJ1-5; 9 bases are shared with TRBD1. This sequence was found in a man in his thirties or forties in good health. The CDR3 DNA reads as TGTGCCACAACAGGGGGCTATGATTATCAGCCCCGGCATTTT. Encoded protein: CATTGGYDYQPRHF.